These 12 T cell receptor beta chains originate from one sample sequenced in a study of vaccination and CD4 T cells after COVID-19. Which antigens these TCRs recognize remains unknown. The sample's treatment: approximately 9-day PBMC culture with coronavirus spike peptide pools or control peptides (ViraFEST assay). Investigators obtained the unexposed donor's CD4+ T cells before the COVID-19 pandemic (2011-2018). CD4+ T cells that had been cultured provided DNA sequenced with the Oncomine TCR Beta short-read assay. TCRdb called the PCR reads again in MiXCR, with one record for every CDR3 protein. The table records approximately 7,300 distinct CDR3 sequences, approximately 40% of them present only once. The sequenced material came from CD4+ T cells from blood, cultured in vitro. These TCRs come from a human donor in good health.

The chain has TRBV25-1 and TRBJ2-7, with 7 bases matching TRBD2. With 3 bases clipped from V and 4 bases from J, the junction kept 3 bases outside the gene matches. Germline V gives CDR1 MGHDK, CDR2 SYGVNS. The CDR3 loop spans 13 amino acids. CDR3 amino acids: CASSEGRAYEQYF. CDR3 DNA: TGTGCCAGCAGTGAGGGGAGGGCATACGAGCAGTACTTC.

The J gene is TRBJ1-4, the V gene TRBV6-5; TRBD1 matches 7 bases. Germline V gene data show CDR1 as MNHEY and CDR2 as SVGAGI. There are 16 residues in the CDR3. With 4 bases clipped from V and 7 bases from J, the junction kept 12 bases outside the gene matches. The CDR3 DNA reads as TGTGCCAGCAGTTTAAGCAAGGGGGCTGGAGTTGAAAAACTGTTTTTT. Its translation: CASSLSKGAGVEKLFF.

This chain links TRBV29-1 with TRBJ1-5, with a possible D match to TRBD1 (5 bases). This CDR3 has 14 amino acids. Trimming took off 6 bases at V and 3 bases at J, with 15 bases between the two ends. Germline loops: CDR1 SQVTM, CDR2 ANQGSEA. The CDR3 region has the DNA TGCAGCGTCTTAGAAAGGGGCCCCAATCAGCCCCAGCATTTT. This encodes CSVLERGPNQPQHF.

This clonotype has just one count. The rearrangement joins TRBV12-3 or TRBV12-4 to TRBJ1-6, with D unresolved. The ends were cut back, 1 base at V and 10 bases at J, with 8 bases in the middle. CDR3 size: 13 residues. CDR3 DNA: TGTGCCAGCAGTTTAGGTGGGTTATCACCCCTCCACTTT. Protein sequence: CASSLGGLSPLHF.

In this sample, this clonotype turned up a few times. J is TRBJ2-6 and V is TRBV6-1; possibly TRBD1 for D (6 bases). This CDR3 has 15 amino acids. Trimming removed 6 bases at V and 0 bases at J, with 9 bases between. CDR1 and CDR2 (germline): MNHNS, SASEGT. The CDR3 spells CASSRQDSGANVLTF. The CDR3 DNA is TGTGCCAGCAGCCGACAGGACTCTGGGGCCAACGTCCTGACTTTC.

This chain joins TRBV30 and TRBJ1-6, with D unresolved. Germline V CDR1 and CDR2: GTSNPN, SVGIG (reference sequence). The CDR3 length is 14 residues. Trimming took off 4 bases at V and 4 bases at J, with 11 bases between the two ends. The CDR3 sequence: CAWTPEDYNSPLHF. The CDR3 DNA is TGTGCCTGGACCCCCGAGGATTATAATTCACCCCTCCACTTT.

This clonotype was detected once. The chain combines TRBV7-9 with TRBJ2-7; 9 bases are a match to TRBD1. The CDR3 consists of 13 residues. Germline values: CDR1 SEHNR, CDR2 FQNEAQ (reference sequence). Trimming at V came to 5 bases and at J to 6 bases, leaving 5 bases not matched to a gene. This chain's CDR3 is CASSLQGASEQYF. CDR3 bases: TGTGCCAGCAGCCTACAGGGGGCAAGCGAGCAGTACTTC.

In its sample, this clonotype ranks as medium-sized. In DNA form, the CDR3 reads TGCAGTGCTCCGTCCCGGGACAGGGACGGCTACACCTTC. The encoded protein is CSAPSRDRDGYTF. The chain employs TRBV20-1 and TRBJ1-2, with TRBD1 identical over 9 bases. CDR1 and CDR2 (germline): DFQATT, SNEGSKA (reference sequence). The CDR3 consists of 13 residues. The V and J ends lost 5 bases and 8 bases, in that order; junction bases with no gene match: 9.

Judged by abundance, this clonotype is medium-sized. The CDR3 sequence: CASRDSGTYNYGYTF. The CDR3 DNA reads TGTGCCAGCAGAGATTCCGGGACATATAACTATGGCTACACCTTC. The chain links TRBV6-1 to TRBJ1-2; TRBD1 might be the D (6 bases). Germline loops: CDR1 MNHNS, CDR2 SASEGT. With 6 bases removed from V and 1 base from J, the gap between germline ends came to 15 bases. The CDR3 loop spans 15 amino acids.

This clonotype was detected only a few times. CDR3 bases: TGTGCCAGCAGCTTTTCAGGATTGGATTCACCCCTCCACTTT. Protein sequence: CASSFSGLDSPLHF. This sequence joins TRBV7-8 and TRBJ1-6; D gene uncertain. This CDR3 region has 14 residues. V lost 3 bases, J lost 8 bases, and 11 bases lay in between. Germline-derived CDR1 and CDR2 are SGHVS and FQNEAQ.

This CDR3 reads CASSLDKNQPQHF. CDR3 in DNA: TGTGCCAGCAGCTTGGATAAAAATCAGCCCCAGCATTTT. The chain has TRBV7-3 and TRBJ1-5, with D unclear. The V end was cut by 3 bases, the J end by 4 bases, with 7 bases between. Per germline, CDR1 SGHTA and CDR2 FQGTGA. This CDR3 contains 13 residues.

The CDR3 sequence is CRGGGLQTEAFF. The CDR3 DNA reads TGCAGGGGAGGGGGGCTGCAAACTGAAGCTTTCTTT. The chain couples TRBV20-1 to TRBJ1-1; possible D gene TRBD1, 6 bases. This CDR3 comprises 12 residues. Germline CDR1 is DFQATT and CDR2 is SNEGSKA (reference sequence).